The 14 T cell receptor beta chains reported below all come from one sample, sequenced in a study of blood T cell repertoires in COVID-19. Profiled with immunoSEQ multiplex PCR; TCRdb holds only in-frame clones, not every one. In the table there are some 120,000 clones, around four fifths of which are singletons. The sequenced sample consisted of peripheral blood. Every receptor here comes from a man older than 75 with active or convalescent COVID-19.

This clone was seen just once. The chain employs TRBV6-1 and TRBJ1-2; no clear D gene. The CDR3 covers 12 residues. Trimming removed 0 bases at V and 8 bases at J, with 7 bases between. The germline CDR1 and CDR2 sequences are MNHNS and SASEGT. CDR3 amino acids: CASSEAPRGYTF. In DNA, the CDR3 is TGTGCCAGCAGTGAAGCTCCGAGGGGCTACACCTTC.

The chain recombines TRBV7-9 with TRBJ2-3; the match to TRBD2 covers 8 bases. This CDR3 region has 19 residues. V was clipped by 6 bases and J by 1 base; unmatched bases: 18. The germline V gene encodes CDR1 SEHNR and CDR2 FQNEAQ (reference sequence). CDR3 DNA: TGTGCCAGCAGTAGTCTAGCGGGCTCATATGCTCGGGGCACAGATACGCAGTATTTT. Its protein product is CASSSLAGSYARGTDTQYF.

The chain carries TRBV5-4 and TRBJ2-7, with D perhaps matching TRBD1 (5 bases). The ends were cut back, 5 bases at V and 3 bases at J, with 15 bases in the middle. The germline CDR1 and CDR2 sequences are SGHNT and YYREEE (reference sequence). The CDR3 has 14 amino acids. CDR3 region: CASRTTGTGYEQYF. The CDR3 region has the DNA TGTGCCAGCAGGACCACCGGAACAGGCTACGAGCAGTACTTC.

This rearrangement joins TRBV19 to TRBJ2-6, with a weak D call TRBD1 (6 bases). This CDR3 comprises 15 residues. V was clipped by 7 bases and J by 4 bases, with 14 bases between them. CDR1 is LNHDA and CDR2 is SQIVND in the germline V gene (reference sequence). The CDR3 bases are TGTGCCAGTACCACGCCAGGGGACGGGGCCAACGTCCTGACTTTC. This sequence encodes CASTTPGDGANVLTF.

The chain has TRBV7-9 and TRBJ1-1, with 10 bases fitting TRBD1. V lost 5 bases, J lost 7 bases, and 10 bases stayed unmatched. This CDR3 region has 15 residues. Germline CDR1 reads SEHNR; CDR2 reads FQNEAQ (reference sequence). The CDR3 region is CASSAGTGVGVEAFF. CDR3 nucleotide sequence: TGTGCCAGCAGCGCCGGGACAGGGGTGGGAGTTGAAGCTTTCTTT.

The rearrangement joins TRBV6-1 to TRBJ2-7, with D uncertain. Germline V gene data show CDR1 as MNHNS and CDR2 as SASEGT. The CDR3 runs 15 residues. Trimming pared 1 base from V and 3 bases from J, leaving 13 bases between. This CDR3 reads CASSEGVSTNYEQYF. In DNA form, the CDR3 reads TGTGCCAGCAGTGAAGGGGTCTCTACTAACTACGAGCAGTACTTC.

V gene TRBV5-6 combines with J gene TRBJ1-1, with 8 bases fitting TRBD1. This CDR3 is built from 14 residues. The V gene end was trimmed by 3 bases and the J gene end by 6 bases; junction bases not matched to a gene: 7. CDR1 SGHDT and CDR2 YYEEEE come from the germline V gene. CDR3 DNA sequence: TGTGCCAGCAGCTACAGGGGGTCGGGGTCTGAAGCTTTCTTT. It translates to CASSYRGSGSEAFF.

The J gene is TRBJ2-2, the V gene TRBV19; TRBD2 matches at 8 bases. Germline CDR1 LNHDA, CDR2 SQIVND (reference sequence). The CDR3 runs to 12 residues. V trimming: 7 bases; J trimming: 8 bases; junction bases outside the gene matches: 3. CDR3 loop: CASTPSGGELFF. The CDR3 DNA follows: TGTGCCAGTACTCCTAGCGGGGGGGAGCTGTTTTTT.

The gene calls are TRBV5-1 and TRBJ2-5; unclear D gene. Trimming took 4 bases from V and 2 from J, leaving 12 bases between them. Germline V gene sequence: CDR1 SGHRS, CDR2 YFSETQ. The CDR3 loop spans 14 amino acids. As DNA, the CDR3 is TGCGCCAGCAGCACCATCGGGTCACAAGAGACCCAGTACTTC. Translating it yields CASSTIGSQETQYF. Supplemented by reference TRBV5-1 and TRBJ2-5, the full variable domain reads KAGVTQTPRYLIKTRGQQVTLSCSPISGHRSVSWYQQTPGQGLQFLFEYFSETQRNKGNFPGRFSGRQFSNSRSEMNVSTLELGDSALYLCASSTIGSQETQYFGPGTRLLVL.

V usage is TRBV4-3 and J usage is TRBJ1-4; the D is unclear. The CDR3 totals 17 residues. Germline V lookup: CDR1 LGHNA, CDR2 YSLEER. V was clipped by 4 bases and J by 4 bases, with 19 bases between them. CDR3 DNA: TGCGCCAGCAGCCCGCGGTTCTCAGCCCTATATAATGAAAAACTGTTTTTT. Its protein is CASSPRFSALYNEKLFF.

The chain carries TRBV6-6 and TRBJ1-2; no reliable D call. Trimming pared 6 bases from V and 8 bases from J, leaving 10 bases between. Germline V CDR1 and CDR2: MNHNY, SVGAGI (reference sequence). The CDR3 runs 11 residues. The CDR3 region is CASSRDEGYTF. CDR3 DNA: TGTGCCAGCAGCCGGGATGAGGGCTACACCTTC.

This clone turned up a few times. The V call is TRBV7-3, the J call TRBJ1-1; D is possibly TRBD1 (6 bases). This CDR3 comprises 15 residues. The germline V and J ends were trimmed by 1 base and 3 bases, with 12 bases remaining between them. The germline V gene has CDR1 SGHTA and CDR2 FQGTGA. The CDR3 sequence is CASSLNGGADTEAFF. The DNA of the CDR3 is TGTGCCAGCAGCTTAAACGGGGGGGCCGACACTGAAGCTTTCTTT.

This clone has only one observation. The rearrangement links TRBV7-9 to TRBJ2-5; 7 bases map to TRBD2. The trim removed 3 bases at V and 5 bases at J, leaving 6 bases unmatched. The CDR3 has 14 residues. Germline-derived CDR1 and CDR2 are SEHNR and FQNEAQ (reference sequence). As DNA, the CDR3 is TGTGCCAGCAGCTTCGGGGGGTCCTTGGAGACCCAGTACTTC. Its translation: CASSFGGSLETQYF.

The chain is built from TRBV5-5 and TRBJ1-1; TRBD1 matches 8 bases. Germline CDR1 and CDR2: SGHKS and YYEKEE (reference sequence). This CDR3 spans 14 amino acids. Trimming took 2 bases from V and 4 from J; bases not matched to a gene: 4. In DNA form, the CDR3 reads TGTGCCAGCAGCTTATCGACAGGGGCCACTGAAGCTTTCTTT. Its protein product is CASSLSTGATEAFF. Full variable domain (missing parts from reference TRBV5-5 and TRBJ1-1): DAGVTQSPTHLIKTRGQQVTLRCSPISGHKSVSWYQQVLGQGPQFIFQYYEKEERGRGNFPDRFSARQFPNYSSELNVNALLLGDSALYLCASSLSTGATEAFFGQGTRLTVV.